This T cell receptor beta chain is drawn from a study of T cells in narcolepsy. As concerns this clone: Its matching antigen is unknown.

Clones were read by immunoSEQ multiplex PCR, and TCRdb kept only the in-frame ones, dropping some. The sample has 27,000 or so clones, around nine tenths seen once. Germline V gene sequence: CDR1 LNHNV, CDR2 YYDKDF (reference sequence). V was shortened by 9 bases and J by 3 bases, with 20 bases between the two germline ends. CDR3 length: 16 residues. Whole-study results and caveats: HCRT-specific and TRIB2-specific autoreactive clonotypes appeared among same-patient CSF and blood CD4+ clonotypes.

The sequencing sample was made of CD45RA- memory CD4+ T cells from PBMCs. The TCR originated in a human donor with narcolepsy. The genes are TRBV15 and TRBJ2-2; D uncertain. CDR3 protein: CATAGGQSSDTGELFF. The CDR3 DNA sequence: TGTGCCACGGCAGGTGGGCAGTCATCGGACACCGGGGAGCTGTTTTTT.